This T cell receptor beta chain is drawn from a study of response to subunit inactivated influenza vaccine. Note on this clonotype: The antigen is undetermined.

Germline assignment: CDR1 SGDLS and CDR2 YYNGEE. V was clipped by 2 bases and J by 1 base, with 9 bases between them. The CDR3 runs 14 residues. Each CDR3 protein is one row after TCRdb ran MiXCR on the RT-PCR reads. The repertoire has a few hundred thousand distinct CDR3 sequences, 21% of them found once; the top ten carry about a tenth. Points from the study as a whole: With each seasonal influenza vaccination, the authors suggested, few new T cells are recruited.

This rearrangement joins TRBV9 to TRBJ1-1; D is perhaps TRBD1 (6 bases). The material was PBMCs from blood, obtained less than 22 months after vaccination. The sequence was obtained from a man aged 50 to 75 who received an inactivated influenza vaccine. The CDR3 sequence is CASSVQGRNTEAFF. DNA of the CDR3: TGTGCCAGCAGCGTCCAGGGGAGGAACACTGAAGCTTTCTTT.